This T cell receptor (beta chain) was identified during a study of vaccination effects on CD4 cells after COVID-19. Study summary: Samples were taken post-vaccine, and their median timing was 72 days after the second dose.

After expansion with viral peptide pools in the ViraFEST assay, antigen-specific CD4+ T cells were sequenced. When more than 9 days of culture had elapsed, CD4+ T cells were isolated. Participants each got two BNT162b2 or mRNA-1273 vaccine doses. Cultures had half their medium replaced with IL-2 medium on days 3 and 7. Assay: immunoSEQ multiplex PCR; the TCRdb copy retains only in-frame clones and omits some. The data hold some 35,000 clones, with about 80% observed a single time. Germline values: CDR1 SGHNT, CDR2 YYREEE (reference sequence). With 3 bases clipped from V and 5 bases from J, the junction kept 5 bases outside the gene matches. This CDR3 region has 15 residues. With respect to this clone: Its antigen is not identified.

Here the sequenced sample was CD4+ T cells from PBMCs cultured with HCoV-NL63 spike peptides, taken after COVID-19 vaccination. The chain employs TRBV5-4 and TRBJ1-5; TRBD1 matches at 10 bases. The clonotype was recovered from a human donor who received a COVID-19 vaccine. Some clones in this sample may be carry-over from other donors' samples. The CDR3 sequence is CASSSGTGDDQPQHF. DNA for the CDR3: TGTGCCAGCAGCTCGGGGACAGGGGATGATCAGCCCCAGCATTTT.